The subject of this entry is one T cell receptor beta chain. The antigen is unknown. V was pared by 4 bases and J by 1 base, with 4 bases of the junction left unmatched. The CDR3 loop spans 14 amino acids. The sort gate was single viable CD3+CD4+CD8-CD45RO+ cells for memory CD4+ T cells. Donors' CMV status reflects serum IgG against pp150, pp28, p38, p52. This entry is derived from a study of memory CD4+ T cells and cytomegalovirus serostatus. Study overall: Donors were healthy Belgian adults, under ten CMV seropositive and about 24 seronegative. Whole-study results and caveats: A US-trained random forest predicted CMV serostatus with median AUC around 0.91.

Generated by immunoSEQ multiplex PCR, the TCRdb table keeps only in-frame clones and is missing some. This sample has tens of thousands of clones, with around 82% found just once. The chain couples TRBV5-3 to TRBJ2-5, with TRBD1 matching over 7 bases. TRBV5-3 is noted as an ORF with a role that remains uncertain. Sequencing used memory CD4+ T cells from blood. The receptor's source is an adult in good health and CMV-seronegative. Some clones in this sample may be carry-over from other donors' samples. CDR3 coding DNA: TGTGCCAGAAGCCCCCGGGACAGCCAAGAGACCCAGTACTTC. Its protein product is CARSPRDSQETQYF.